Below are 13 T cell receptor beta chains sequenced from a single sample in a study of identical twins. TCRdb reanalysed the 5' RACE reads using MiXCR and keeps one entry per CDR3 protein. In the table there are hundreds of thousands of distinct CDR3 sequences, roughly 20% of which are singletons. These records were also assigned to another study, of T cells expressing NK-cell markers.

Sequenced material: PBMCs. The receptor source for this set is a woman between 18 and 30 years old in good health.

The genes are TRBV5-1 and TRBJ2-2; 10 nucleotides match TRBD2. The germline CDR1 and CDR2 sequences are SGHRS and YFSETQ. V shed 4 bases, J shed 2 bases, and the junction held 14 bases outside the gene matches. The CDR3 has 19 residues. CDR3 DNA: TGCGCCAGCAGCCCGACGAAGCGGGGGGGCGATTTTAACACCGGGGAGCTGTTTTTT. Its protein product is CASSPTKRGGDFNTGELFF.

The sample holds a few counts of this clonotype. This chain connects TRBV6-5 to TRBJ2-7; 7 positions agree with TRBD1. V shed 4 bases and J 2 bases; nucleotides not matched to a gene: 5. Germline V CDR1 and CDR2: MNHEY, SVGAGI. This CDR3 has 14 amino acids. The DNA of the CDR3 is TGTGCCAGCAGTTCTGGGGACAGACCCTACGAGCAGTACTTC. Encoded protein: CASSSGDRPYEQYF.

CDR3 residues: CSARGTSGSNDEQFF. In DNA, the CDR3 is TGCAGTGCTAGAGGGACTAGCGGGAGTAACGATGAGCAGTTCTTC. This chain links TRBV20-1 with TRBJ2-1, with 13 bases fitting TRBD2. The CDR3 sequence is 15 residues long. CDR1 DFQATT and CDR2 SNEGSKA come from the germline V gene (reference sequence). V gave up 1 base and J gave up 8 bases; unmatched junction bases: 5.

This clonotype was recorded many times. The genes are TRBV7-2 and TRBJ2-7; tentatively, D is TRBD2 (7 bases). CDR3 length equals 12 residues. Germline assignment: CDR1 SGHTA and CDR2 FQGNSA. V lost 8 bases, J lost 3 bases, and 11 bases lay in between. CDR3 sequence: CASGGGSYEQYF. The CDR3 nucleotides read TGTGCCAGCGGGGGCGGGAGCTACGAGCAGTACTTC.

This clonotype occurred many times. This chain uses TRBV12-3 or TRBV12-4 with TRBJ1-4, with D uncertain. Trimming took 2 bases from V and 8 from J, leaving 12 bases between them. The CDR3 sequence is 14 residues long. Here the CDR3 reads CASSLLGHDEKLFF. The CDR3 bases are TGTGCCAGCAGTTTACTGGGCCATGACGAAAAACTGTTTTTT.

Written as DNA, the CDR3 is TGTGCCAGCCGGGCGCCGCGGGAGGGGAACATTCAGTACTTC. Translating it yields CASRAPREGNIQYF. The genes are TRBV6-1 and TRBJ2-4, with TRBD2 matching over 9 bases. J was trimmed by 7 bases and V by 8 bases; bases with no gene match: 9. This CDR3 region has 14 residues. CDR1 and CDR2 (germline): MNHNS, SASEGT.

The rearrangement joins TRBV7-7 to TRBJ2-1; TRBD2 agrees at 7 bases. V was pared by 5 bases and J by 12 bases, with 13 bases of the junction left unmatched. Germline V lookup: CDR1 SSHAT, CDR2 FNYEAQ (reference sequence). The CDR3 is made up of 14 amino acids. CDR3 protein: CASSLRGGENRQFF. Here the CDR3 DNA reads TGTGCCAGCAGCCTAAGGGGAGGGGAAAACCGGCAGTTCTTC. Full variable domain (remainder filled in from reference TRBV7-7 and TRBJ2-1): GAGVSQSPRYKVTKRGQDVTLRCDPISSHATLYWYQQALGQGPEFLTYFNYEAQPDKSGLPSDRFSAERPEGSISTLTIQRTEQRDSAMYRCASSLRGGENRQFFGPGTRLTVL.

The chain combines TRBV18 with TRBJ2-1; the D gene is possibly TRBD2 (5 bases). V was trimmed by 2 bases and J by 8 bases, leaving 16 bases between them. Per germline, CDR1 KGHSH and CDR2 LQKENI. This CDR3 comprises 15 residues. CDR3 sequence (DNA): TGTGCCAGCTCACCAGGCGGGCCACACCGCGATGAGCAGTTCTTC. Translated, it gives CASSPGGPHRDEQFF.

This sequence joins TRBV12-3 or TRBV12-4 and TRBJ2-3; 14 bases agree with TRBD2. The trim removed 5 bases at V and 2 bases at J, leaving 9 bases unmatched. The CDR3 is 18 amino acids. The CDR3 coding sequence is TGTGCCAGCAGTCAGACTAGCGGGGGGGTCATTCTCACAGATACGCAGTATTTT. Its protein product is CASSQTSGGVILTDTQYF.

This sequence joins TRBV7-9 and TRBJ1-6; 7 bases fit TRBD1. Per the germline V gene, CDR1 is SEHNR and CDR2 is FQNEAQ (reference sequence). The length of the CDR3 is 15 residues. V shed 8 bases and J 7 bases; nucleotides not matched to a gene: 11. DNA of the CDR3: TGTGCCAGCGCAGCTCCGGGACAGACAAATTCACCCCTCCACTTT. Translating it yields CASAAPGQTNSPLHF.

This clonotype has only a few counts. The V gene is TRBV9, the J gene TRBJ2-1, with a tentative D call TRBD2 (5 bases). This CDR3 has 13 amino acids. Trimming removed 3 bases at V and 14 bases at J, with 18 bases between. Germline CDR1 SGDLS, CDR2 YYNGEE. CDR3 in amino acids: CASSARTEGEEFF. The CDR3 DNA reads TGTGCCAGCAGCGCCCGGACTGAGGGCGAAGAGTTCTTC. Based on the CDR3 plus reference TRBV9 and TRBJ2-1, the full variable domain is DSGVTQTPKHLITATGQRVTLRCSPRSGDLSVYWYQQSLDQGLQFLIQYYNGEERAKGNILERFSAQQFPDLHSELNLSSLELGDSALYFCASSARTEGEEFFGPGTRLTVL.

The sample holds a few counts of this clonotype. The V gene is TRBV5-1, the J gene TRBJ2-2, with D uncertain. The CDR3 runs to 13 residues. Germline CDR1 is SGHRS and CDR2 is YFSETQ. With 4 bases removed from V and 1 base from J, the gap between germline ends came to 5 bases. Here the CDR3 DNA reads TGCGCCAGCAGCCAGAGGAACACCGGGGAGCTGTTTTTT. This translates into CASSQRNTGELFF.

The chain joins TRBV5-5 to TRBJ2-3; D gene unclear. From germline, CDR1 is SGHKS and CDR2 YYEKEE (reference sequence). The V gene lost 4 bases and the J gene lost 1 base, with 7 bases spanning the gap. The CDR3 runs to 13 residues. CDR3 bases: TGTGCCAGCAGCCATTCGGGCACAGATACGCAGTATTTT. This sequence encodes CASSHSGTDTQYF.